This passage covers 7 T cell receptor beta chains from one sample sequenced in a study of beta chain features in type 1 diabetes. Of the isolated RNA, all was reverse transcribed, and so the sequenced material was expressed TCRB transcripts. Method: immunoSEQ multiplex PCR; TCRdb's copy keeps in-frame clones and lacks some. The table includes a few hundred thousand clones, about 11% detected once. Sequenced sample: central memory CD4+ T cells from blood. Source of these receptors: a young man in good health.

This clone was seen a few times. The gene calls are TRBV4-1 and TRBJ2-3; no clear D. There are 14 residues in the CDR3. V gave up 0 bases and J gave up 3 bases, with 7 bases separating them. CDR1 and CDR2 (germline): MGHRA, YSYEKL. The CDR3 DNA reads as TGCGCCAGCAGCCAAGACAGGTTGACAGATACGCAGTATTTT. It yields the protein CASSQDRLTDTQYF.

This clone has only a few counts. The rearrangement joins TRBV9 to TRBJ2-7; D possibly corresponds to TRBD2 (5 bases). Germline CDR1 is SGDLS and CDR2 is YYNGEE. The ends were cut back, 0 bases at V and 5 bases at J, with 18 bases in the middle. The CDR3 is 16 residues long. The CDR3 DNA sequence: TGTGCCAGCAGCGTAGCTGTTACTCCTCCGAGGGACGAGCAGTACTTC. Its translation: CASSVAVTPPRDEQYF.

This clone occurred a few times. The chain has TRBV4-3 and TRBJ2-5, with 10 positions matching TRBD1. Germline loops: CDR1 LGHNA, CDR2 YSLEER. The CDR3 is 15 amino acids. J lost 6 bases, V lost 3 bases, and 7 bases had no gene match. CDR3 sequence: CASSQDRDRGKTQYF. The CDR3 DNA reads TGCGCCAGCAGCCAGGACCGGGACAGGGGAAAGACCCAGTACTTC.

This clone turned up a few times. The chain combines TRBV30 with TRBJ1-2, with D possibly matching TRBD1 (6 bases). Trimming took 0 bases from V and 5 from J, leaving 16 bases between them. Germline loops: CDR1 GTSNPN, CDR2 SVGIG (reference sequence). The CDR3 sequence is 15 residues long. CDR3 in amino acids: CAWSVGRRRGYGYTF. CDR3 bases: TGTGCCTGGAGTGTAGGGCGGCGCAGGGGTTATGGCTACACCTTC.

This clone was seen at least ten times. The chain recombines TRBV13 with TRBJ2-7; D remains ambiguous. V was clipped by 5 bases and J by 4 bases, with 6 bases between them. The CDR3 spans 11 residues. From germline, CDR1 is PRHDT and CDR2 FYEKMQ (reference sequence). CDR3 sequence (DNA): TGTGCCAGCAGCGTCGATTACGAGCAGTACTTC. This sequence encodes CASSVDYEQYF.

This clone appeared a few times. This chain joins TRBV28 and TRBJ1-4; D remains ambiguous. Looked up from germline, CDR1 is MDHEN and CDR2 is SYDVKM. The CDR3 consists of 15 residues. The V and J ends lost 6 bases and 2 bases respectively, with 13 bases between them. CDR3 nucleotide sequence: TGTGCCAGCAGCCGTATAGGGTCTACTAATGAAAAACTGTTTTTT. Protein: CASSRIGSTNEKLFF.

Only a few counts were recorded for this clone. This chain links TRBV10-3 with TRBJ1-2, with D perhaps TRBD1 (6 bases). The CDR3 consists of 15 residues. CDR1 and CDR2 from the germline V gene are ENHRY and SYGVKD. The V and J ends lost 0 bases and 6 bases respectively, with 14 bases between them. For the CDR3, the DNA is TGTGCCATCAGTGAGTCGTTCTCACAGGGTCATGGCTACACCTTC. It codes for CAISESFSQGHGYTF.